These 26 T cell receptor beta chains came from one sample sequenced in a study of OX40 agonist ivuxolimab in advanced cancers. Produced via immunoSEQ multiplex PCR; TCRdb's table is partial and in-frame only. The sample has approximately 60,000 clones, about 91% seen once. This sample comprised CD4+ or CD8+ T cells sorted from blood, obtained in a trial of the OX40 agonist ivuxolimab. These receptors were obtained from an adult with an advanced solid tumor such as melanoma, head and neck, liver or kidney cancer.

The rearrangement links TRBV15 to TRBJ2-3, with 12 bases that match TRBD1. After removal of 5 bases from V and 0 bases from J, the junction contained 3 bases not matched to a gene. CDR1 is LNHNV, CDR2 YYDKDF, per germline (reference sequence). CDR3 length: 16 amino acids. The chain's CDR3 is CATSSGQGASTDTQYF. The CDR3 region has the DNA TGTGCCACCAGCTCGGGACAGGGGGCTAGCACAGATACGCAGTATTTT.

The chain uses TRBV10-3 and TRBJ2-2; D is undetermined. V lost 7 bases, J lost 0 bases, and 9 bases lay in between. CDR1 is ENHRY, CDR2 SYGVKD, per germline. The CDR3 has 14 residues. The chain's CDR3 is CAIKGFSNTGELFF. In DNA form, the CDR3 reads TGTGCCATCAAAGGTTTTTCGAACACCGGGGAGCTGTTTTTT.

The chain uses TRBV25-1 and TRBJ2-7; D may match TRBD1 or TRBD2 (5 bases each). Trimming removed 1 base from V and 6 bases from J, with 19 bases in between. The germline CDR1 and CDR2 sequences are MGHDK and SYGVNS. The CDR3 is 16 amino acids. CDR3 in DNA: TGTGCCAGCAGTGAATCGGGATGGGGCTCAGAAGGCGAGCAGTACTTC. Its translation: CASSESGWGSEGEQYF.

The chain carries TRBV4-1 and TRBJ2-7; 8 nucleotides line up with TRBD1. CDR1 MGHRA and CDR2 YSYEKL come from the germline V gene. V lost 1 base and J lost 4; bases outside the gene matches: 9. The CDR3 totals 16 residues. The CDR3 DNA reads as TGCGCCAGCAGCCAAGGCGATACCGGGACAGGTTACGAGCAGTACTTC. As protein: CASSQGDTGTGYEQYF.

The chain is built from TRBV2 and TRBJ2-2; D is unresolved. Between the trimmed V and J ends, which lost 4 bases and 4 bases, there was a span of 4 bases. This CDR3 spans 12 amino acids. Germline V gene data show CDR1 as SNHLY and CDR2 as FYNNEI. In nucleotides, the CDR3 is TGTGCCAGCAGTGTAGTCACCGGGGAGCTGTTTTTT. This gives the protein CASSVVTGELFF.

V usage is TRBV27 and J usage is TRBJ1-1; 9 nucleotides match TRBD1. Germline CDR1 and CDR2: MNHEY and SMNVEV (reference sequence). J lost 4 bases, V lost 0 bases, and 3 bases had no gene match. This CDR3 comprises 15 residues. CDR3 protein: CASSLSGQGLTEAFF. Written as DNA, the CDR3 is TGTGCCAGCAGTTTATCGGGACAGGGACTCACTGAAGCTTTCTTT.

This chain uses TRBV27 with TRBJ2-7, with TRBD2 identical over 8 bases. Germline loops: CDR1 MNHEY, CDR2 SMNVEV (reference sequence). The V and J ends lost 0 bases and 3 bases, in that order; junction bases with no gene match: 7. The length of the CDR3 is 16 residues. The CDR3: CASSLSQREIIYEQYF. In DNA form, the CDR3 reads TGTGCCAGCAGTTTATCCCAGCGGGAGATCATCTACGAGCAGTACTTC.

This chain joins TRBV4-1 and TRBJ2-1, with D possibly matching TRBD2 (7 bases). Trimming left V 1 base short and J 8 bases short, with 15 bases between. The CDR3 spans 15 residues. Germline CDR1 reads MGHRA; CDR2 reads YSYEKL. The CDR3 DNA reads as TGCGCCAGCAGCCAAGTCGGGGGGCTTACATATGAGCAGTTCTTC. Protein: CASSQVGGLTYEQFF.

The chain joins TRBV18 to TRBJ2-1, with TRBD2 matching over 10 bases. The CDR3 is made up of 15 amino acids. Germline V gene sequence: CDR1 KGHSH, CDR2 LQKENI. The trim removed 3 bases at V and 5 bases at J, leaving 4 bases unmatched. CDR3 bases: TGTGCCAGCTCACCGACAGCGGGAGGGAACAATGAGCAGTTCTTC. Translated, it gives CASSPTAGGNNEQFF.

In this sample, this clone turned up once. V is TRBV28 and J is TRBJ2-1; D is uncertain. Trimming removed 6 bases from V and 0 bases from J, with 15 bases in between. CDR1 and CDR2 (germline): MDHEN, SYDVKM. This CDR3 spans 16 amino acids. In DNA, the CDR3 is TGTGCCAGCAGCCCCTCGTGGGTGAGCTCCTACAATGAGCAGTTCTTC. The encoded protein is CASSPSWVSSYNEQFF.

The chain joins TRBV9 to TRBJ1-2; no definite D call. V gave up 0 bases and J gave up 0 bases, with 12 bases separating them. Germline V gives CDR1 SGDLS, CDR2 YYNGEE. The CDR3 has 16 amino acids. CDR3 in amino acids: CASSVADGLPNYGYTF. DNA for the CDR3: TGTGCCAGCAGCGTAGCTGACGGGCTACCTAACTATGGCTACACCTTC. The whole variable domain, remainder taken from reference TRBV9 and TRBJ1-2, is DSGVTQTPKHLITATGQRVTLRCSPRSGDLSVYWYQQSLDQGLQFLIQYYNGEERAKGNILERFSAQQFPDLHSELNLSSLELGDSALYFCASSVADGLPNYGYTFGSGTRLTVV.

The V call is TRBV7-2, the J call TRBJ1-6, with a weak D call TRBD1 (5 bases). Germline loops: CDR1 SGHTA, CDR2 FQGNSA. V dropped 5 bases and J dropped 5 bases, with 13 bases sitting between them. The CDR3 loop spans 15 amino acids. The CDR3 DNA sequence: TGTGCCAGCAGCCAGACCGGGACCGATAATTCACCCCTCCACTTT. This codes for CASSQTGTDNSPLHF.

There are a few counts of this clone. The CDR3 loop reads CASSAVQGAHTDTQYF. CDR3 nucleotide sequence: TGTGCCAGCAGCGCCGTTCAAGGGGCCCACACAGATACGCAGTATTTT. The chain is built from TRBV7-9 and TRBJ2-3, with D perhaps matching TRBD1 (5 bases). V gave up 5 bases and J gave up 2 bases, with 17 bases separating them. This CDR3 is 16 amino acids long. Germline V lookup: CDR1 SEHNR, CDR2 FQNEAQ (reference sequence).

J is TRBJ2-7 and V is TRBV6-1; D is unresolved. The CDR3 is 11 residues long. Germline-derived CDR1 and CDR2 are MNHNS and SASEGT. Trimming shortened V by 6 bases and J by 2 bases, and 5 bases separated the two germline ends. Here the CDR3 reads CASSDTYEQYF. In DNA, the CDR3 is TGTGCCAGCAGCGACACCTACGAGCAGTACTTC.

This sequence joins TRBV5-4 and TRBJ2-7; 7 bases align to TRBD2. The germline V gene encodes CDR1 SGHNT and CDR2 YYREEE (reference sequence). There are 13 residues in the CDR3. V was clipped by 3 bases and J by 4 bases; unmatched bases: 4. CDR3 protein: CASSWVGGYEQYF. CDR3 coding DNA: TGTGCCAGCAGCTGGGTGGGAGGGTACGAGCAGTACTTC.

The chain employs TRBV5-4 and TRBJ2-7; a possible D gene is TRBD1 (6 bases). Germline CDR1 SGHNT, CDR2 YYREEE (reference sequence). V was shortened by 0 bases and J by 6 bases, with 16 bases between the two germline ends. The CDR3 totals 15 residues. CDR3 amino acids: CASSLALGASFEQYF. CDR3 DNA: TGTGCCAGCAGCTTGGCTCTGGGGGCGTCTTTCGAGCAGTACTTC.

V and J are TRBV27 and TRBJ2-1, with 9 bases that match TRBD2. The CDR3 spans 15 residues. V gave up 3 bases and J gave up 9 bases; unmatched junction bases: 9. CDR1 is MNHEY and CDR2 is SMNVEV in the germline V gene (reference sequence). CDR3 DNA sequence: TGTGCCAGCAGTTTCGGCGGGAGGGCCAATTTTGAGCAGTTCTTC. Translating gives CASSFGGRANFEQFF.

CDR3 residues: CASSLSLYDTQYF. The CDR3 nucleotides are TGTGCCAGCAGCTTATCTCTTTACGATACGCAGTATTTT. V is TRBV7-7 and J is TRBJ2-3; D not resolved. The CDR3 is made up of 13 amino acids. Germline V gene data show CDR1 as SSHAT and CDR2 as FNYEAQ (reference sequence). Trimming took off 2 bases at V and 6 bases at J, with 9 bases between the two ends.

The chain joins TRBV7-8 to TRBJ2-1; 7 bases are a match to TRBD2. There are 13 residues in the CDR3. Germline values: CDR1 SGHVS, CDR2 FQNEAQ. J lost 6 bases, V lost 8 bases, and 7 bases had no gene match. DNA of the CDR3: TGTGCCAGCTTGCCTAGCGGAATCAATGAGCAGTTCTTC. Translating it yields CASLPSGINEQFF.

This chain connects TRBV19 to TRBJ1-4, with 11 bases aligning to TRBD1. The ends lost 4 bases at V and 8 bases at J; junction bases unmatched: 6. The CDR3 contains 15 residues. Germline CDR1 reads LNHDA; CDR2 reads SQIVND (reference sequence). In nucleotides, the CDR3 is TGTGCCAGTAGTACCGTGGACAGGGGGCTCGAAAAACTGTTTTTT. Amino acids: CASSTVDRGLEKLFF.

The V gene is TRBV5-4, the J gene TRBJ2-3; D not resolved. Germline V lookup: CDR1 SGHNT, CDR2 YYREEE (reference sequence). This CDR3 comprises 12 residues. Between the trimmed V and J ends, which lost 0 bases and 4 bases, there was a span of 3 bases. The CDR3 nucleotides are TGTGCCAGCAGCTTGGGATCAGATACGCAGTATTTT. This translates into CASSLGSDTQYF. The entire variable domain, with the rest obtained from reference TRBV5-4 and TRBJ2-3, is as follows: ETGVTQSPTHLIKTRGQQVTLRCSSQSGHNTVSWYQQALGQGPQFIFQYYREEENGRGNFPPRFSGLQFPNYSSELNVNALELDDSALYLCASSLGSDTQYFGPGTRLTVL.

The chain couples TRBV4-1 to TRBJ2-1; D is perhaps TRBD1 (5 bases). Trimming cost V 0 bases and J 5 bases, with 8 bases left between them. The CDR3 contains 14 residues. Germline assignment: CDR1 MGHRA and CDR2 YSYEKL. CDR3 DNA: TGCGCCAGCAGCCAAGAGCGCAGGGACAATGAGCAGTTCTTC. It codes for CASSQERRDNEQFF.

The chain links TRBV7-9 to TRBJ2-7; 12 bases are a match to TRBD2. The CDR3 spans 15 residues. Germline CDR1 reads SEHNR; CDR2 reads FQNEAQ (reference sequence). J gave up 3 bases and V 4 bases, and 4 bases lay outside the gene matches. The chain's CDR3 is CASSSETSGSYEQYF. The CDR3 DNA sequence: TGTGCCAGCAGCTCAGAGACTAGCGGGAGCTACGAGCAGTACTTC.

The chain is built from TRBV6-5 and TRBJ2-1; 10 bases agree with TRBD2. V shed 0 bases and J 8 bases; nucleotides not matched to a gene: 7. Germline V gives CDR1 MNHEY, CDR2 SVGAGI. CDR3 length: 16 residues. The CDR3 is CASSYSSSGSRDEQFF. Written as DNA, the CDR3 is TGTGCCAGCAGTTACTCATCTAGCGGGAGTCGCGATGAGCAGTTCTTC.

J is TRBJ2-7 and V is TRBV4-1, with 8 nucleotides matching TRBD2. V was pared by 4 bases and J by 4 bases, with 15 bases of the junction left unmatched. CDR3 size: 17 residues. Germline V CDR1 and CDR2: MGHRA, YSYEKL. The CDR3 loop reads CASSLHDLSGGLYEQYF. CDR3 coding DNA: TGCGCCAGCAGCCTTCACGACTTATCGGGAGGGTTATACGAGCAGTACTTC.

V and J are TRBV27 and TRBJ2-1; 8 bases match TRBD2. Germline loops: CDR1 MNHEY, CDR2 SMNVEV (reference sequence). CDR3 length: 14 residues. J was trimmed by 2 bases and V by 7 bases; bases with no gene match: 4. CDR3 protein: CASKSGSPYNEQFF. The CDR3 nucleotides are TGTGCCAGCAAGAGCGGGAGCCCCTACAATGAGCAGTTCTTC.